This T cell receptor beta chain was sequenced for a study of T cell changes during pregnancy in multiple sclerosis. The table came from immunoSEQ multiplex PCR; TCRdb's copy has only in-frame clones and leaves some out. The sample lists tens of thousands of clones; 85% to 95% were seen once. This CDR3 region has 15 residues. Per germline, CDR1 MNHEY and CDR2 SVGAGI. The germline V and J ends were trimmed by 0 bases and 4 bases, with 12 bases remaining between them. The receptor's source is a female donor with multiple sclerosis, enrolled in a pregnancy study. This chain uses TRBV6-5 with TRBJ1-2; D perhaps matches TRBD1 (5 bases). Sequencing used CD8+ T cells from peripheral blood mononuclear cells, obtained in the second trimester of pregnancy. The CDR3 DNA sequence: TGTGCCAGCAGTTACTCGTTCAGCAGGGTCTATGGCTACACCTTC. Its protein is CASSYSFSRVYGYTF.